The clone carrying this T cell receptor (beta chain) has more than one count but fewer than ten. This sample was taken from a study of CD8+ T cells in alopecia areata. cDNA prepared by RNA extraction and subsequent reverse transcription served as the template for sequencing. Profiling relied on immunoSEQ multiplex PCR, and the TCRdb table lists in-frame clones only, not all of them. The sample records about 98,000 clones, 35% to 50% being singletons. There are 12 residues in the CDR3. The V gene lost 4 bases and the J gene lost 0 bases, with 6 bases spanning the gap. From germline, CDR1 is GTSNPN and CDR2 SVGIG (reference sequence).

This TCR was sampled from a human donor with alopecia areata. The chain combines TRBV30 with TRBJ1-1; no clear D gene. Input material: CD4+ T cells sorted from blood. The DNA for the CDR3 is TGTGCCTGGAATGTCCTGAACACTGAAGCTTTCTTT. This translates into CAWNVLNTEAFF.